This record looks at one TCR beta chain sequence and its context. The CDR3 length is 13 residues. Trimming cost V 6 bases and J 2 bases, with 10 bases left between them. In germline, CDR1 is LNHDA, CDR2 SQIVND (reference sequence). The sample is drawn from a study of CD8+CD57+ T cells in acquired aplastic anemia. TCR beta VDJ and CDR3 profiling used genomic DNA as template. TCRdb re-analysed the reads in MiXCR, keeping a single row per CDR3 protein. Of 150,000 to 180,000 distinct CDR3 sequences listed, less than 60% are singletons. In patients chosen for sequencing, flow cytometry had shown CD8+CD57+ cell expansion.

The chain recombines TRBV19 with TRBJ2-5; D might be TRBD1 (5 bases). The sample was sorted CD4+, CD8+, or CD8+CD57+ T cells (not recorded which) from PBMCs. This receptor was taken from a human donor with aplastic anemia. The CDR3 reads CASSMTEQETQYF. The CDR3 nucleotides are TGTGCCAGTAGCATGACAGAACAAGAGACCCAGTACTTC.